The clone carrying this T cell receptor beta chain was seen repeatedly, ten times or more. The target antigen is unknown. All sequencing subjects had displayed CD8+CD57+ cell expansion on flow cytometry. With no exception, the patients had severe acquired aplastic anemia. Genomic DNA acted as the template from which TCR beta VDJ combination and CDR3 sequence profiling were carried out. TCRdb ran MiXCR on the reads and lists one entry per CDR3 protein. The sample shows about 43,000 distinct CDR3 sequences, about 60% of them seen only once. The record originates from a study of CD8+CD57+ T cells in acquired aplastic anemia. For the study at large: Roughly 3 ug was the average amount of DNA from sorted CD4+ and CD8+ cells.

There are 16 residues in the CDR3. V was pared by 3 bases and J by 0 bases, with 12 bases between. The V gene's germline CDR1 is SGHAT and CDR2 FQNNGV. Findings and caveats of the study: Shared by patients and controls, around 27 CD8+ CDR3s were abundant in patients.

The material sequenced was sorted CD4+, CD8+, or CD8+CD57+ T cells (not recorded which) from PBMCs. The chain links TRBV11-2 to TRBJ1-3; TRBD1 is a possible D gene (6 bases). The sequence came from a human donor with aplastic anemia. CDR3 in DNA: TGTGCCAGCAGCTTCGGGGGGCAGTACTCTGGAAACACCATATATTTT. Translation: CASSFGGQYSGNTIYF.